The 24 T cell receptor beta chains given below trace back to one sample, sequenced in a study of blood T cell repertoires in COVID-19 (TCRdb year 2020). The receptor library was made with the immunoSEQ multiplex PCR assay. Sourced from immuneACCESS, this table was stored by TCRdb with only in-frame sequences that have V and J called. A share of the clones is absent; for the studies checked, an unresolved V gene accounts for under half, and the remainder has no known explanation. The sample table contains around 100,000 clones; only one count was recorded for about 85% of them. Of the sample, just over 3% is held by the ten largest clones. Sequencing was carried out using peripheral blood. The receptor set was obtained from a man aged 45-65 years in a cohort sampled during active COVID-19.

The chain has TRBV10-3 and TRBJ1-3; 8 nucleotides align to TRBD1. The V segment lost 11 bases and the J segment 3 bases; nucleotides outside the gene matches: 3. Germline CDR1 reads ENHRY; CDR2 reads SYGVKD. The CDR3 runs to 12 residues. CDR3 coding DNA: TGTGCCGCTACAGGGGGTGGAAACACCATATATTTT. It yields the protein CAATGGGNTIYF.

This clone was detected a few times. V and J are TRBV19 and TRBJ1-5, with 7 bases fitting TRBD1. The germline gives CDR1 LNHDA, CDR2 SQIVND (reference sequence). The CDR3 covers 15 residues. With V trimmed by 11 bases and J by 0 bases, 10 bases remained unmatched. The CDR3 here is CAVSRDSTSNQPQHF. The CDR3 bases are TGTGCCGTGAGTCGGGACAGTACTAGCAATCAGCCCCAGCATTTT.

This sequence joins TRBV24-1 and TRBJ2-3; a possible D gene is TRBD2 (5 bases). The CDR3 is 14 residues long. In germline, CDR1 is KGHDR, CDR2 SFDVKD. Trimming removed 0 bases from V and 3 bases from J, with 6 bases in between. In DNA form, the CDR3 reads TGTGCCACCAGTGATTTGGGCGGGACAGATACGCAGTATTTT. Translated: CATSDLGGTDTQYF.

The rearrangement joins TRBV19 to TRBJ1-5, with D perhaps TRBD1 (5 bases). The germline V and J ends were trimmed by 8 bases and 6 bases, with 14 bases remaining between them. The length of the CDR3 is 13 residues. Germline loops: CDR1 LNHDA, CDR2 SQIVND (reference sequence). The CDR3: CASSGNRFQPQHF. Written as DNA, the CDR3 is TGTGCCAGTTCAGGGAATCGTTTTCAGCCCCAGCATTTT.

The genes are TRBV7-8 and TRBJ1-1; 7 nucleotides line up with TRBD1. Germline assignment: CDR1 SGHVS and CDR2 FQNEAQ. V lost 1 base and J lost 2; bases outside the gene matches: 1. The CDR3 consists of 14 residues. The CDR3 sequence is CASSLGQGNTEAFF. In DNA form, the CDR3 reads TGTGCCAGCAGCTTAGGACAGGGAAACACTGAAGCTTTCTTT.

The sample holds one count of this clone. The chain links TRBV12-5 to TRBJ2-5; D is uncertain. V was trimmed by 4 bases and J by 2 bases, leaving 11 bases between them. Germline V lookup: CDR1 LGHNT, CDR2 FRNRAP. The CDR3 length is 14 residues. The CDR3 protein is CASGSEFLQETQYF. The CDR3 DNA sequence: TGTGCTAGTGGTTCGGAGTTTCTACAAGAGACCCAGTACTTC.

The CDR3 here is CASSMRSGVDSYNEQFF. CDR3 bases: TGTGCCAGTAGTATGAGGAGTGGCGTGGACTCCTACAATGAGCAGTTCTTC. The chain employs TRBV19 and TRBJ2-1; D gene ambiguous. The CDR3 has 17 residues. V shed 3 bases and J shed 0 bases, with 15 bases lying between them. The germline V gene encodes CDR1 LNHDA and CDR2 SQIVND (reference sequence).

The chain has TRBV6-2 or TRBV6-3 and TRBJ2-5, with TRBD2 as a possible D gene (6 bases). CDR1 is MNHEY and CDR2 is SVGEGT in the germline V gene. This CDR3 is 13 amino acids long. The V gene lost 4 bases and the J gene lost 9 bases, with 15 bases spanning the gap. The CDR3 nucleotides are TGTGCCAGCAGTTTCGTGGGGGGTTTGGCCCAGTACTTC. This gives the protein CASSFVGGLAQYF.

The chain carries TRBV9 and TRBJ2-7; D is unresolved. Germline assignment: CDR1 SGDLS and CDR2 YYNGEE. Trimming removed 4 bases at V and 2 bases at J, with 16 bases between. The CDR3 contains 15 residues. As DNA, the CDR3 is TGTGCCAGCAGCTTGGGTATAGCAGAAACCTACGAGCAGTACTTC. Translated, it gives CASSLGIAETYEQYF.

This sequence joins TRBV30 and TRBJ2-7; 10 nucleotides agree with TRBD1. Trimming took 0 bases from V and 3 from J; bases not matched to a gene: 8. Per germline, CDR1 GTSNPN and CDR2 SVGIG (reference sequence). The CDR3 has 16 amino acids. The CDR3 protein is CAWSVLVGDRGYEQYV. CDR3 DNA: TGTGCCTGGAGTGTATTGGTAGGGGACAGGGGCTACGAGCAGTACGTC.

V is TRBV24-1 and J is TRBJ2-1; D may be TRBD1 (7 bases). The CDR3 is 13 amino acids. The V gene lost 6 bases and the J gene lost 9 bases, with 14 bases spanning the gap. Germline assignment: CDR1 KGHDR and CDR2 SFDVKD. The CDR3 sequence: CATSITGEVEQFF. In DNA, the CDR3 is TGTGCCACCAGTATCACAGGGGAGGTTGAGCAGTTCTTC.

CDR3 nucleotide sequence: TGCAGTGCTAGTTCCCCGTTTTGGGGGGGCGGGCAGTACTTC. Protein: CSASSPFWGGGQYF. The V call is TRBV20-1, the J call TRBJ2-7, with TRBD2 as a possible D gene (7 bases). Trimming took 3 bases from V and 9 from J, leaving 21 bases between them. This CDR3 spans 14 amino acids. Germline CDR1 reads DFQATT; CDR2 reads SNEGSKA (reference sequence).

The CDR3 DNA sequence: TGTGCCAGCTCACCATCAGTAAGGGGGACCTACGAGCAGTACGTC. Amino acids: CASSPSVRGTYEQYV. V gene TRBV18 combines with J gene TRBJ2-7; possibly TRBD1 for D (6 bases). This CDR3 is built from 15 residues. The ends were cut back, 2 bases at V and 2 bases at J, with 13 bases in the middle. Germline CDR1 is KGHSH and CDR2 is LQKENI.

This chain connects TRBV6-5 to TRBJ2-5; D is perhaps TRBD2 (6 bases). V gave up 6 bases and J gave up 5 bases, with 13 bases separating them. Per the germline V gene, CDR1 is MNHEY and CDR2 is SVGAGI. The CDR3 runs 13 residues. CDR3 DNA: TGTGCCAGCAGAGGGCGGGAAAGGGAGACCCAGTACTTC. Its translation: CASRGRERETQYF.

This chain uses TRBV28 with TRBJ1-2; 8 nucleotides match TRBD1. The CDR3 covers 15 residues. V dropped 3 bases and J dropped 8; count of bases not matched to a gene: 11. Per germline, CDR1 MDHEN and CDR2 SYDVKM. CDR3 loop: CASSLSRDRSTGYTF. The CDR3 nucleotides are TGTGCCAGCAGTTTGTCAAGGGACAGGTCCACCGGCTACACCTTC.

This sequence joins TRBV24-1 and TRBJ2-5, with 15 positions matching TRBD2. V lost 9 bases and J lost 4; bases outside the gene matches: 8. Germline CDR1 and CDR2: KGHDR and SFDVKD. The CDR3 is 16 residues long. CDR3 in amino acids: CATGLAGGQSGETQYF. CDR3 nucleotides: TGTGCCACCGGACTAGCGGGGGGGCAATCGGGAGAGACCCAGTACTTC.

This chain joins TRBV10-3 and TRBJ1-5, with 8 nucleotides matching TRBD1. The CDR3 consists of 15 residues. Germline assignment: CDR1 ENHRY and CDR2 SYGVKD. Losses at the gene ends were 2 bases for V and 5 bases for J; bases not matched to a gene: 5. CDR3 coding DNA: TGTGCCATCAGTGAGACCGACAGGGGTGATCAGCCCCAGCATTTT. This gives the protein CAISETDRGDQPQHF.

The chain has TRBV7-2 and TRBJ2-5; weak D call: TRBD1 (5 bases). V gave up 1 base and J gave up 0 bases, with 6 bases separating them. Germline V gives CDR1 SGHTA, CDR2 FQGNSA. The CDR3 runs to 14 residues. CDR3 coding DNA: TGTGCCAGCAGCTTAGACAGGTACCAAGAGACCCAGTACTTC. This gives the protein CASSLDRYQETQYF.

The chain has TRBV7-2 and TRBJ1-2, with 9 nucleotides matching TRBD1. The ends lost 5 bases at V and 4 bases at J; junction bases unmatched: 11. Germline values: CDR1 SGHTA, CDR2 FQGNSA. The CDR3 has 16 amino acids. The CDR3 region is CASSPDTGGEGYGYTF. DNA for the CDR3: TGTGCCAGCAGCCCTGACACAGGGGGCGAGGGCTATGGCTACACCTTC. Combining the CDR3 with reference TRBV7-2 and TRBJ1-2 gives the whole variable domain GAGVSQSPSNKVTEKGKDVELRCDPISGHTALYWYRQSLGQGLEFLIYFQGNSAPDKSGLPSDRFSAERTGGSVSTLTIQRTQQEDSAVYLCASSPDTGGEGYGYTFGSGTRLTVV.

The chain carries TRBV20-1 and TRBJ2-5; a possible D gene is TRBD1 (6 bases). Trimming shortened V by 5 bases and J by 4 bases, and 8 bases separated the two germline ends. The V gene's germline CDR1 is DFQATT and CDR2 SNEGSKA (reference sequence). The CDR3 runs to 11 residues. Written as DNA, the CDR3 is TGCAGTGCTTACAGGGCAGAGACCCAGTACTTC. Its protein product is CSAYRAETQYF.

This clone was counted only a few times. The DNA for the CDR3 is TGCGCCAGCAGCTTAGGGACAAACTCTGGAAACACCATATATTTT. Encoded protein: CASSLGTNSGNTIYF. The chain has TRBV5-1 and TRBJ1-3; TRBD1 might be the D (6 bases). CDR1 SGHRS and CDR2 YFSETQ come from the germline V gene. The CDR3 runs 15 residues. The V end lost 2 bases, the J end lost 0 bases, and 9 bases lay between the germline ends.

The chain has TRBV7-2 and TRBJ2-7; the match to TRBD2 covers 11 bases. In germline, CDR1 is SGHTA, CDR2 FQGNSA. This CDR3 region has 16 residues. The junction had 4 bases not matched to a gene; V was cut back by 2 bases and J by 1 base. CDR3 coding DNA: TGTGCCAGCAGCTTAAGCCTAGCGGGGGGTTCCTACGAGCAGTACTTC. Translating gives CASSLSLAGGSYEQYF.

The rearrangement links TRBV7-7 to TRBJ2-2; 12 nucleotides line up with TRBD1. The germline gives CDR1 SSHAT, CDR2 FNYEAQ (reference sequence). This CDR3 has 15 amino acids. V lost 5 bases to trimming and J lost 6 bases; unmatched junction nucleotides: 4. The CDR3 nucleotides read TGTGCCAGCAGCCAGGGACAGGGGGCGGCCGGGGAGCTGTTTTTT. Its translation: CASSQGQGAAGELFF.

This chain links TRBV11-2 with TRBJ2-1; 8 nucleotides match TRBD2. This CDR3 region has 16 residues. CDR1 is SGHAT and CDR2 is FQNNGV in the germline V gene. The junction had 10 bases not matched to a gene; V was cut back by 1 base and J by 8 bases. Written as DNA, the CDR3 is TGTGCCAGCAGCTTAGTTGGATCGGGGGGGCACTATGAGCAGTTCTTC. This translates into CASSLVGSGGHYEQFF.